This T cell receptor beta chain was documented in a study of CD8 T cells in ankylosing spondylitis (dated by TCRdb to about 2017). With respect to the entire study: To find TCR variants linked to disease, the study profiled T cell receptor beta repertoires in ankylosing spondylitis patients and healthy donors. The whole study cohort included 108 healthy donors and 25 ankylosing spondylitis patients. Peripheral blood samples were taken, and synovial fluid was additionally collected from ankylosing spondylitis patients.

Comments on this clonotype: This receptor's antigen is unknown. Base qualities are not provided; no much larger clone lies one nucleotide away.

The germline V gene yields MDHEN for CDR1 and SYDVKM for CDR2. A distance of 11 bases separates the germline ends of V and J, which lose 2 bases and 5 bases respectively. The CDR3 sequence holds 14 residues, the cysteine and phenylalanine included. CDR3 DNA is the only sequence kept; it has 42 bases, read in frame from the first base. Broad study findings and their caveats: The disease-linked clones were reported to be significantly enriched in matched synovial fluid samples from ankylosing spondylitis patients. A TCR beta motif of eight highly homologous amino acid variants appeared characteristic of blood from ankylosing spondylitis patients. Some motif variants were previously reported in synovial fluid and blood of reactive arthritis patients, suggesting common disease-initiation mechanisms. The disease-linked clones showed a CD8+ phenotype and occurred at relatively low frequencies in peripheral blood.

The listed sequencing device is Illumina HiSeq 2500. TCR beta libraries were prepared by quantitative 5'-RACE with molecular barcodes. For the original study's pipeline: Disease-linked TCR variants were identified with a new computational method built on a probabilistic model of VDJ rearrangement. In TCRdb, the public reads were trimmed at Q25 with fastp and aligned with MiXCR, with productive beta chains retained. Records with the same CDR3 protein are collapsed into one entry carrying the most frequent genes and DNA. The authors' filters were not applied to this entry. The sample table shows about 840,000 distinct CDR3 sequences, and approximately 12% are seen once. The ten most abundant clones make up roughly 0.51% of the sample.

This sequence was found in a male donor with ankylosing spondylitis. The source material was blood, either unsorted or a sorted T cell fraction (not recorded which). The rearrangement joined TRBV28 to TRBJ2-3, with no confident D gene call. The nucleotide sequence reads TGTGCCAGCAGTTTAAACCCGCGGATAGATACGCAGTATTTT. The encoded protein is CASSLNPRIDTQYF.